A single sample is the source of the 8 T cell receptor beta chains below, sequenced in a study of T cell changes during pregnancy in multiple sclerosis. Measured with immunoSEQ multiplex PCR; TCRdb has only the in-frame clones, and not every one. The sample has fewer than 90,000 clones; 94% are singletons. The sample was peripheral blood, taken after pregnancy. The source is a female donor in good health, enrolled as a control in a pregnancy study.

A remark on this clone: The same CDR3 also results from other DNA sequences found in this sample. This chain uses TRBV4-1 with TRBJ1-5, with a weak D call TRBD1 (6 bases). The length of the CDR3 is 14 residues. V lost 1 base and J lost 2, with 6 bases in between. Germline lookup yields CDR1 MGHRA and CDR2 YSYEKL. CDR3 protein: CASSQGQGNQPQHF. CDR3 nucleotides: TGCGCCAGCAGCCAAGGACAGGGCAATCAGCCCCAGCATTTT.

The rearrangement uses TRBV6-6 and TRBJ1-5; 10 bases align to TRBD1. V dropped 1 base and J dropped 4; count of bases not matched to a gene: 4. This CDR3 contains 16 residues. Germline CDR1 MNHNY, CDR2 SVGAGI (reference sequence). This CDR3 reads CASSYWGTGDNQPQHF. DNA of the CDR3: TGTGCCAGCAGTTACTGGGGGACAGGGGATAATCAGCCCCAGCATTTT.

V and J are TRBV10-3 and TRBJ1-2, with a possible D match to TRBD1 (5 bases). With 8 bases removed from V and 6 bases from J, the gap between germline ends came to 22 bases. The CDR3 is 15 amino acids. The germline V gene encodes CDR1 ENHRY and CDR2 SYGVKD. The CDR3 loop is CAIQNLGAGGDGYTF. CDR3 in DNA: TGTGCCATCCAAAACTTAGGGGCCGGGGGGGATGGCTACACCTTC.

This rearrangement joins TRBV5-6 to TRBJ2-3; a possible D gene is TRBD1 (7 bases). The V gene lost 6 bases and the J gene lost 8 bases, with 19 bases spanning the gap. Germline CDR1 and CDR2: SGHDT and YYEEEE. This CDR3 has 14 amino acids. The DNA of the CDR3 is TGTGCCAGCACCCGAGGAGGGGGCGTAGGTACGCAGTATTTT. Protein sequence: CASTRGGGVGTQYF.

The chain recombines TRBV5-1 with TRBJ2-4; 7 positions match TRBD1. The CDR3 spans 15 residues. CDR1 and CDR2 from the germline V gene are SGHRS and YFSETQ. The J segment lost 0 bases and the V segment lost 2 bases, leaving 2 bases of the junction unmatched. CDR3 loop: CASSLQGLAKNIQYF. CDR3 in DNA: TGCGCCAGCAGCTTACAGGGGCTAGCCAAAAACATTCAGTACTTC. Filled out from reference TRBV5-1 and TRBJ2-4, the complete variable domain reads KAGVTQTPRYLIKTRGQQVTLSCSPISGHRSVSWYQQTPGQGLQFLFEYFSETQRNKGNFPGRFSGRQFSNSRSEMNVSTLELGDSALYLCASSLQGLAKNIQYFGAGTRLSVL.

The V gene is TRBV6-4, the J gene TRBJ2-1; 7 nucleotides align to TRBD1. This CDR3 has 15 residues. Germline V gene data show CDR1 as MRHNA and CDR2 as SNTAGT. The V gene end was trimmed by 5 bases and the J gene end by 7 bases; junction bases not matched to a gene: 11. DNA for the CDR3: TGTGCCAGCAGTCCCGGGACAGTGGGGCGGAATGAGCAGTTCTTC. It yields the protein CASSPGTVGRNEQFF.

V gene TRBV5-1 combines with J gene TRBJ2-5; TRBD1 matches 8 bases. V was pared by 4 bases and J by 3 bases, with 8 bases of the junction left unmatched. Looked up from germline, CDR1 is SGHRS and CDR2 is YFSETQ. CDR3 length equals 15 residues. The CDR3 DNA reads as TGCGCCAGCAGCGGTCCTGGGACAGGAAAAGAGACCCAGTACTTC. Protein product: CASSGPGTGKETQYF.

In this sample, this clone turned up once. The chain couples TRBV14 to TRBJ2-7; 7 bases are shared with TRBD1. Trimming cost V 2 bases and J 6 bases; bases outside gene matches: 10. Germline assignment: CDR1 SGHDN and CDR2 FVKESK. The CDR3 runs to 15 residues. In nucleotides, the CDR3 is TGTGCCAGCAGCCAAAGGGGCTTCTCAGGGGGCGAGCAGTACTTC. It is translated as CASSQRGFSGGEQYF. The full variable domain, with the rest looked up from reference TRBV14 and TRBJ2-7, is EAGVTQFPSHSVIEKGQTVTLRCDPISGHDNLYWYRRVMGKEIKFLLHFVKESKQDESGMPNNRFLAERTGGTYSTLKVQPAELEDSGVYFCASSQRGFSGGEQYFGPGTRLTVT.